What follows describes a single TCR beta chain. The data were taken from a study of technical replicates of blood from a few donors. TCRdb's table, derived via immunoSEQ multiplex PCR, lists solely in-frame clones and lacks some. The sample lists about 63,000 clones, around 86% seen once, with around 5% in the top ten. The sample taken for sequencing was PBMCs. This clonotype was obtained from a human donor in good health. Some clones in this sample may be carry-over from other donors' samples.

CDR3: CASSPGTGDTIYF. DNA for the CDR3: TGTGCCAGCTCACCCGGGACAGGGGACACCATATATTTT. The chain employs TRBV18 and TRBJ1-3, with 10 bases identical to TRBD1. Trimming took 3 bases from V and 8 from J; bases not matched to a gene: 1. Germline V gives CDR1 KGHSH, CDR2 LQKENI. The CDR3 contains 13 residues.